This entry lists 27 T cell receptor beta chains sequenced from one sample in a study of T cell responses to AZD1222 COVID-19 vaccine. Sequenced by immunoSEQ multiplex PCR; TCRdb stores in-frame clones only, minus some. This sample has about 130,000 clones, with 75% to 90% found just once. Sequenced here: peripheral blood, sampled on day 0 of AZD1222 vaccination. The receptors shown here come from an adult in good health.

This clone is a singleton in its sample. In nucleotides, the CDR3 is TGTGCCAGCAGCCCTGACAGGGTCCACGAGCAGTACTTC. Translating gives CASSPDRVHEQYF. V is TRBV12-3 or TRBV12-4 and J is TRBJ2-7; 7 bases are shared with TRBD1. The junction had 7 bases not matched to a gene; V was cut back by 6 bases and J by 5 bases. The CDR3 extends over 13 amino acids.

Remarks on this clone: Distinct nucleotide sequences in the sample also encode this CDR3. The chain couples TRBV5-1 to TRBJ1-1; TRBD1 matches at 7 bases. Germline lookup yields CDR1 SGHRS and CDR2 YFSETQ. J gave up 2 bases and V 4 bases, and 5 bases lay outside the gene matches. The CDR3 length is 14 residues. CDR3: CASSPGTVNTEAFF. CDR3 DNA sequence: TGCGCCAGCAGCCCCGGGACAGTAAACACTGAAGCTTTCTTT.

CDR3 amino acids: CASRPGGRRHPNTGELFF. The CDR3 bases are TGTGCCAGCAGGCCCGGGGGCAGACGACACCCGAACACCGGGGAGCTGTTTTTT. The J gene is TRBJ2-2, the V gene TRBV28; D assignment may be TRBD1 or TRBD2 (6 bases each). Germline CDR1 MDHEN, CDR2 SYDVKM. V was clipped by 6 bases and J by 0 bases, with 20 bases between them. CDR3 length: 18 amino acids.

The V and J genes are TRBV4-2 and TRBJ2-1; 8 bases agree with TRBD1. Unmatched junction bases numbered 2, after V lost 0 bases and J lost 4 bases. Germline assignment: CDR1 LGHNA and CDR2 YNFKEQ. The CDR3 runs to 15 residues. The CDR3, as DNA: TGTGCCAGCAGCCAAGACCGGACAGGGTACAATGAGCAGTTCTTC. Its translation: CASSQDRTGYNEQFF.

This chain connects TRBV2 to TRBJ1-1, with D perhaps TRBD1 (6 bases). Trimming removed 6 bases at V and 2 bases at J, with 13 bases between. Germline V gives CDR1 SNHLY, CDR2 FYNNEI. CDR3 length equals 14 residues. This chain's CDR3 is CASSRGTTNTEAFF. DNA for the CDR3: TGTGCCAGCAGCCGCGGGACAACAAACACTGAAGCTTTCTTT. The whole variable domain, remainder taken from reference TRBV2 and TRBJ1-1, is EPEVTQTPSHQVTQMGQEVILRCVPISNHLYFYWYRQILGQKVEFLVSFYNNEISEKSEIFDDQFSVERPDGSNFTLKIRSTKLEDSAMYFCASSRGTTNTEAFFGQGTRLTVV.

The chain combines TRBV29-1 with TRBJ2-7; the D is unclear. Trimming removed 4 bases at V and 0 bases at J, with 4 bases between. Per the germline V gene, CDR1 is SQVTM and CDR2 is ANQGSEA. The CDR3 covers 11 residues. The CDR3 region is CSVASSYEQYF. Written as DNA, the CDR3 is TGCAGCGTTGCCAGCTCCTACGAGCAGTACTTC.

CDR3 coding DNA: TGTGCCAGCAGTGATCCCATAGACAGTCAAAAACTGTTTTTT. Translating it yields CASSDPIDSQKLFF. The chain has TRBV25-1 and TRBJ1-4, with D possibly being TRBD1 (5 bases). The V gene lost 3 bases and the J gene lost 9 bases, with 14 bases spanning the gap. The germline V gene encodes CDR1 MGHDK and CDR2 SYGVNS. CDR3 size: 14 residues. The full variable domain, its missing parts supplied by reference TRBV25-1 and TRBJ1-4, is EADIYQTPRYLVIGTGKKITLECSQTMGHDKMYWYQQDPGMELHLIHYSYGVNSTEKGDLSSESTVSRIRTEHFPLTLESARPSHTSQYLCASSDPIDSQKLFFGSGTQLSVL.

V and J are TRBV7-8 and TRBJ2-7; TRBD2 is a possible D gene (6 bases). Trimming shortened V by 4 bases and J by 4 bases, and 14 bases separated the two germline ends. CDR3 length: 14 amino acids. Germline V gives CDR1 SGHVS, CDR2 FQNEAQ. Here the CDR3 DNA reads TGTGCCAGCAGCTCACGACTAGTAGGATACGAGCAGTACTTC. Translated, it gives CASSSRLVGYEQYF. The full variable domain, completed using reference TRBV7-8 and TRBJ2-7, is GAGVSQSPRYKVAKRGQDVALRCDPISGHVSLFWYQQALGQGPEFLTYFQNEAQLDKSGLPSDRFFAERPEGSVSTLKIQRTQQEDSAVYLCASSSRLVGYEQYFGPGTRLTVT.

CDR3 sequence: CASTDPGIGFGYEQYF. CDR3 DNA: TGTGCCAGCACCGACCCGGGAATCGGTTTTGGGTACGAGCAGTACTTC. The chain couples TRBV14 to TRBJ2-7, with D possibly being TRBD2 (5 bases). The CDR3 contains 16 residues. V shed 7 bases and J shed 4 bases, with 23 bases lying between them. Germline CDR1 and CDR2: SGHDN and FVKESK. The full variable domain, completed using reference TRBV14 and TRBJ2-7, is EAGVTQFPSHSVIEKGQTVTLRCDPISGHDNLYWYRRVMGKEIKFLLHFVKESKQDESGMPNNRFLAERTGGTYSTLKVQPAELEDSGVYFCASTDPGIGFGYEQYFGPGTRLTVT.

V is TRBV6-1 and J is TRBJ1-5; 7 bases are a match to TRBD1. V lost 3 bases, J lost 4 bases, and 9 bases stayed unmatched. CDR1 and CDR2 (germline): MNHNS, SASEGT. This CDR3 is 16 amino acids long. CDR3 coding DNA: TGTGCCAGCAGTGATGGTTACATACAGGGGAATCAGCCCCAGCATTTT. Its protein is CASSDGYIQGNQPQHF.

The CDR3 region has the DNA TGTGCCAGCAGCCCCAGTCTCGGAGGGGACATTCAGTACTTC. Residues: CASSPSLGGDIQYF. This chain connects TRBV5-6 to TRBJ2-4; D may be TRBD2 (6 bases). The CDR3 covers 14 residues. The germline V and J ends were trimmed by 4 bases and 8 bases, with 16 bases remaining between them. Germline CDR1 is SGHDT and CDR2 is YYEEEE. The full variable domain, completed using reference TRBV5-6 and TRBJ2-4, is DAGVTQSPTHLIKTRGQQVTLRCSPKSGHDTVSWYQQALGQGPQFIFQYYEEEERQRGNFPDRFSGHQFPNYSSELNVNALLLGDSALYLCASSPSLGGDIQYFGAGTRLSVL.

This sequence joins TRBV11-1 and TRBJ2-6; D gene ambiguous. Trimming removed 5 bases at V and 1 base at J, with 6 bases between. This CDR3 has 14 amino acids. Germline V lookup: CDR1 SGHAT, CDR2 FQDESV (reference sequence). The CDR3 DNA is TGTGCCAGCAGCCCCGCATCTGGGGCCAACGTCCTGACTTTC. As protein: CASSPASGANVLTF. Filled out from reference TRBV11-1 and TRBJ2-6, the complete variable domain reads EAEVAQSPRYKITEKSQAVAFWCDPISGHATLYWYRQILGQGPELLVQFQDESVVDDSQLPKDRFSAERLKGVDSTLKIQPAELGDSAMYLCASSPASGANVLTFGAGSRLTVL.

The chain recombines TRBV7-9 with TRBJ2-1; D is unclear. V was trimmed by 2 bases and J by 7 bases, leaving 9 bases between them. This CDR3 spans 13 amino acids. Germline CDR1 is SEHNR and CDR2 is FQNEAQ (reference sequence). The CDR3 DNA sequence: TGTGCCAGCAGCTTAAACTTAGGAAATGAGCAGTTCTTC. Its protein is CASSLNLGNEQFF.

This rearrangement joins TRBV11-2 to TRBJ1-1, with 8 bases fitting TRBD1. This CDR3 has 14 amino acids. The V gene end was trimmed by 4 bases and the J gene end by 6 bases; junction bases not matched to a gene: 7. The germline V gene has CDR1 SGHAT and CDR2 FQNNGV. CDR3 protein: CASSSIRGLAEAFF. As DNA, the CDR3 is TGTGCCAGCAGCTCCATCAGGGGGCTCGCTGAAGCTTTCTTT.

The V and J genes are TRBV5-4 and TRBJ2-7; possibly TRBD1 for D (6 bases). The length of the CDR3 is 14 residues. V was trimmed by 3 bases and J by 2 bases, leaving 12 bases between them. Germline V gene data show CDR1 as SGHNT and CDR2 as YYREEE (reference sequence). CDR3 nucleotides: TGTGCCAGCAGCTCCCGGGACAACCCCTACGAGCAGTACTTC. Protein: CASSSRDNPYEQYF.

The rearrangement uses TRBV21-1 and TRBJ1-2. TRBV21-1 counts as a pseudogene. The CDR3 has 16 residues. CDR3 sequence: CASSKDGGPTPIGYTF. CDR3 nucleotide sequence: TGTGCCAGCAGCAAAGATGGAGGACCGACACCGATTGGCTACACCTTC.

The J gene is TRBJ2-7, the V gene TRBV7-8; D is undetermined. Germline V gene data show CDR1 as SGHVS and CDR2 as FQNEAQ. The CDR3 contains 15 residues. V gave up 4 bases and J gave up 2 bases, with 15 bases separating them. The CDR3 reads CASSSSADGPYEQYF. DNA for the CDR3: TGTGCCAGCAGCTCCTCGGCGGACGGCCCCTACGAGCAGTACTTC.

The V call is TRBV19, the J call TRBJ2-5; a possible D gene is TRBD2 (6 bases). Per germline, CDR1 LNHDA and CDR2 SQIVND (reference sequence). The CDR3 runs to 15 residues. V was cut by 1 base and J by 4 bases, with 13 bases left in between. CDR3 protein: CASSIGPGERETQYF. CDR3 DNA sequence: TGTGCCAGTAGTATAGGCCCGGGAGAGAGAGAGACCCAGTACTTC. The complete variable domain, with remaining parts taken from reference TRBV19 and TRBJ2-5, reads DGGITQSPKYLFRKEGQNVTLSCEQNLNHDAMYWYRQDPGQGLRLIYYSQIVNDFQKGDIAEGYSVSREKKESFPLTVTSAQKNPTAFYLCASSIGPGERETQYFGPGTRLLVL.

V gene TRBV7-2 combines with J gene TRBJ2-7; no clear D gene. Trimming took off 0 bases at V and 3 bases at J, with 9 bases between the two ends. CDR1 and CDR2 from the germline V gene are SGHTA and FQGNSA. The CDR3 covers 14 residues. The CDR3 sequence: CASSLAAGRYEQYF. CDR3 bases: TGTGCCAGCAGCTTAGCGGCTGGGCGCTACGAGCAGTACTTC.

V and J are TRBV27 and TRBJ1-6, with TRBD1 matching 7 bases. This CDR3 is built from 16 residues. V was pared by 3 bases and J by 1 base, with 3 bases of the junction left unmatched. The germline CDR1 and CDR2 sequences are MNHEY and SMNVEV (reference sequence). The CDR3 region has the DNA TGTGCCAGCAGTTTGTCCAGGGGGTCCTATAATTCACCCCTCCACTTT. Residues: CASSLSRGSYNSPLHF.

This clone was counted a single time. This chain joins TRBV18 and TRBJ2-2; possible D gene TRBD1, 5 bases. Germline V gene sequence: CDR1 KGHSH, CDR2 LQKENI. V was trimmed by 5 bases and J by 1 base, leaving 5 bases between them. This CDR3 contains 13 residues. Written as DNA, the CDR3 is TGTGCCAGCTCAACAGGGAACACCGGGGAGCTGTTTTTT. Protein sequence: CASSTGNTGELFF.

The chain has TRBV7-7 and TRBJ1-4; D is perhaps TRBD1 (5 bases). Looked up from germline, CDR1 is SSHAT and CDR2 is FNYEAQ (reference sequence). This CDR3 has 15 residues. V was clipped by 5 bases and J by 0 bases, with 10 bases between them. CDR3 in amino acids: CASSPGASTNEKLFF. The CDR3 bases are TGTGCCAGCAGCCCCGGGGCGTCAACTAATGAAAAACTGTTTTTT.

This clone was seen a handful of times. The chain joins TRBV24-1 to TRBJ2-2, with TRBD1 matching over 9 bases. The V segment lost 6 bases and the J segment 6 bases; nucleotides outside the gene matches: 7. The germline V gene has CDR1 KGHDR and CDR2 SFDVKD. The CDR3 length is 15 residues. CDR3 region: CATSSHRGRAGELFF. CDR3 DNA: TGTGCCACCAGTTCCCACAGGGGGCGAGCCGGGGAGCTGTTTTTT.

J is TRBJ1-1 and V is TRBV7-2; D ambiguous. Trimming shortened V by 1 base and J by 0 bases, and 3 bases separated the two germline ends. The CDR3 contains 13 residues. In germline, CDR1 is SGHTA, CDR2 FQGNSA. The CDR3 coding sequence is TGTGCCAGCAGCTTAGTGGTGAACACTGAAGCTTTCTTT. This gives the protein CASSLVVNTEAFF.

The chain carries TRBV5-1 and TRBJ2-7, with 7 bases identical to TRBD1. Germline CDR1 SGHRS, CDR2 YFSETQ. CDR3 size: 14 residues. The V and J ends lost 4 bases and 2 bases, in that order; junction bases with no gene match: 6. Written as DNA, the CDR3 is TGCGCCAGCAGCCGGGGACAGCAAACCTACGAGCAGTACTTC. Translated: CASSRGQQTYEQYF.

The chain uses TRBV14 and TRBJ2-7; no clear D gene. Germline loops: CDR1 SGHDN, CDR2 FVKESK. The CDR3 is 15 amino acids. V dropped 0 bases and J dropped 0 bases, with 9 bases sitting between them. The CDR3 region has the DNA TGTGCCAGCAGCCAAGATAACAGCTACTCCTACGAGCAGTACTTC. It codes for CASSQDNSYSYEQYF.

The CDR3 loop reads CASSPGQGAVDEQFF. The CDR3 DNA sequence: TGTGCCAGCTCACCAGGACAGGGGGCAGTCGATGAGCAGTTCTTC. The chain employs TRBV18 and TRBJ2-1; 11 positions agree with TRBD1. V trimming: 2 bases; J trimming: 8 bases; junction bases outside the gene matches: 5. The CDR3 has 15 amino acids. Germline-derived CDR1 and CDR2 are KGHSH and LQKENI.